This TCR beta chain was obtained from a study of human T cells and chemical hapten exposure. The CDR3 is 14 residues long. V shed 4 bases and J shed 3 bases, with 12 bases lying between them. The germline V gene has CDR1 SGHDT and CDR2 YYEEEE. This clonotype has at least ten counts. Time point here: pre-sensitization, week 0. The treatment denotes: therapeutic diphenylcyclopropenone sensitization with weekly scalp DPC. TCRdb used MiXCR to reprocess the RACE reads, holding one entry per CDR3 protein. Of roughly 100,000 distinct CDR3 sequences listed, more than 10% are singletons. The V and J genes are TRBV5-6 and TRBJ2-3; possible D gene TRBD1, 6 bases. This TCR came from a woman aged 50 to 65 with alopecia areata. Some clones in this sample may be carry-over from other donors' samples. The sample in question was whole blood, obtained in connection with sensitization to the hapten diphenylcyclopropenone (DPC). CDR3 region: CASSQGTLTDTQYF. In DNA form, the CDR3 reads TGTGCCAGCAGCCAGGGGACCCTAACAGATACGCAGTATTTT.